One and the same sample provided the 21 T cell receptor beta chains below, sequenced in a study of T cells in tumors after PD-1 blockade. Assay used: immunoSEQ multiplex PCR; TCRdb lists only in-frame clones, some missing. Here the sample spans 150 to 200 clones, 70% being singletons. The sequencing here drew on tumor tissue, taken before anti-PD-1 treatment. The receptors were gathered from a human donor with basal cell carcinoma.

This chain uses TRBV18 with TRBJ2-4; D is perhaps TRBD1 or TRBD2 (5 bases each). The CDR3 length is 15 residues. Trimming shortened V by 4 bases and J by 0 bases, and 10 bases separated the two germline ends. The germline gives CDR1 KGHSH, CDR2 LQKENI. CDR3 sequence reads: CASSLSGTAKNIQYF. The CDR3 DNA follows: TGTGCCAGCTCACTCTCCGGGACAGCCAAAAACATTCAGTACTTC.

The chain joins TRBV21-1 to TRBJ2-7. TRBV21-1 is assigned pseudogene status. This CDR3 has 14 amino acids. Here the CDR3 reads CASSKAVRYYEQYF. For the CDR3, the DNA is TGTGCCAGCAGCAAAGCGGTAAGGTACTACGAGCAGTACTTC.

V is TRBV6-1 and J is TRBJ1-5; 8 bases fit TRBD1. Germline trimming cut 2 bases from V and 6 bases from J; bases unmatched to any gene: 6. The CDR3 is made up of 15 amino acids. Germline CDR1 MNHNS, CDR2 SASEGT. Written as DNA, the CDR3 is TGTGCCAGCAGTGAAACCCCAGGGGGCGTTCAGCCCCAGCATTTT. This codes for CASSETPGGVQPQHF.

This chain links TRBV9 with TRBJ2-7, with 8 bases fitting TRBD1. CDR3 length: 13 residues. V shed 3 bases and J 4 bases; nucleotides not matched to a gene: 3. Germline CDR1 and CDR2: SGDLS and YYNGEE. CDR3 nucleotide sequence: TGTGCCAGCAGCGCCCAGGGGGCGTACGAGCAGTACTTC. Amino acid sequence: CASSAQGAYEQYF.

The chain links TRBV27 to TRBJ2-1, with no clear D. The germline V gene has CDR1 MNHEY and CDR2 SMNVEV (reference sequence). This CDR3 comprises 16 residues. Trimming took 3 bases from V and 0 from J, leaving 12 bases between them. CDR3 protein: CASSLAASSSYNEQFF. The CDR3 bases are TGTGCCAGCAGTTTGGCGGCGTCTAGCTCCTACAATGAGCAGTTCTTC.

This clone is labeled as hyperexpanded. CDR3 region: CAISGLAGEDTQYF. For the CDR3, the DNA is TGTGCCATCAGTGGGTTAGCGGGAGAAGATACGCAGTATTTT. The chain employs TRBV10-3 and TRBJ2-3, with TRBD2 matching over 9 bases. V shed 4 bases and J 5 bases; nucleotides not matched to a gene: 4. The CDR3 extends over 14 amino acids. Germline loops: CDR1 ENHRY, CDR2 SYGVKD.

This chain uses TRBV12-3 or TRBV12-4 with TRBJ1-2; TRBD1 might be the D (5 bases). Deletions cut 3 bases from V and 8 bases from J, with 10 bases between. The CDR3 consists of 12 residues. The CDR3 here is CASSFSGQGYTF. In DNA form, the CDR3 reads TGTGCCAGCAGTTTTTCAGGGCAAGGCTACACCTTC.

V usage is TRBV5-8 and J usage is TRBJ1-2; 7 bases fit TRBD1. Trimming removed 2 bases from V and 2 bases from J; junction bases left unmatched: 6. The V gene's germline CDR1 is SGHTS and CDR2 YDEGEE. This CDR3 has 15 amino acids. The CDR3, as DNA: TGTGCCAGCAGCTTCGGGACGGACAGGAACTATGGCTACACCTTC. This codes for CASSFGTDRNYGYTF. Complete variable domain (other parts from reference TRBV5-8 and TRBJ1-2): EAGVTQSPTHLIKTRGQQATLRCSPISGHTSVYWYQQALGLGLQFLLWYDEGEERNRGNFPPRFSGRQFPNYSSELNVNALELEDSALYLCASSFGTDRNYGYTFGSGTRLTVV.

Only a few counts were recorded for this clone. The chain carries TRBV4-2 and TRBJ2-1; D call uncertain. The CDR3 is 16 residues long. Per germline, CDR1 LGHNA and CDR2 YNFKEQ. V lost 0 bases and J lost 4, with 13 bases in between. CDR3 nucleotide sequence: TGTGCCAGCAGCCAAGATGGGCAAGAGGCGTACAATGAGCAGTTCTTC. This gives the protein CASSQDGQEAYNEQFF.

This clone was seen more than once but under ten times. This chain joins TRBV5-1 and TRBJ1-3; D not resolved. Germline V gene data show CDR1 as SGHRS and CDR2 as YFSETQ. Trimming took off 4 bases at V and 7 bases at J, with 15 bases between the two ends. CDR3 length equals 14 residues. CDR3 in amino acids: CASSPRTGGNTIYF. In nucleotides, the CDR3 is TGCGCCAGCAGCCCTAGGACCGGCGGGAACACCATATATTTT.

The chain couples TRBV10-3 to TRBJ2-3; 15 nucleotides line up with TRBD2. In germline, CDR1 is ENHRY, CDR2 SYGVKD. V dropped 4 bases and J dropped 13; count of bases not matched to a gene: 15. The CDR3 is 17 residues long. CDR3 protein: CAISGGITGTSGGTEYF. CDR3 DNA: TGTGCCATCAGTGGCGGGATAACCGGGACTAGCGGGGGGACCGAGTATTTT.

The chain links TRBV7-9 to TRBJ1-1; D is unclear. Germline assignment: CDR1 SEHNR and CDR2 FQNEAQ (reference sequence). V was clipped by 8 bases and J by 0 bases, with 10 bases between them. This CDR3 contains 13 residues. The CDR3 bases are TGTGCCAGCGCAGAATTCATGAACACTGAAGCTTTCTTT. Its translation: CASAEFMNTEAFF.

The chain has TRBV11-3 and TRBJ2-7; D not resolved. Germline V gives CDR1 SGHNT, CDR2 YENEEA. This CDR3 has 14 residues. The germline V and J ends were trimmed by 4 bases and 1 base, with 11 bases remaining between them. The CDR3: CASSSSVLSYEQYF. In DNA, the CDR3 is TGTGCCAGCAGCTCGAGCGTGCTATCCTACGAGCAGTACTTC.

CDR3 in amino acids: CASSPPGMNTEAFF. The CDR3 bases are TGTGCCAGCAGCCCCCCTGGGATGAACACTGAAGCTTTCTTT. This chain connects TRBV14 to TRBJ1-1; no definite D call. With 4 bases removed from V and 0 bases from J, the gap between germline ends came to 9 bases. The CDR3 contains 14 residues. Germline V gives CDR1 SGHDN, CDR2 FVKESK.

The chain has TRBV6-5 and TRBJ2-5; maybe TRBD1 (6 bases). The CDR3 is 12 amino acids. Trimming stripped 7 bases from V and 6 bases from J, with 12 bases between. Germline V gene data show CDR1 as MNHEY and CDR2 as SVGAGI. The CDR3 region is CASINRDQTQYF. The CDR3 DNA reads as TGTGCCAGCATTAACAGGGACCAGACCCAGTACTTC.

The chain uses TRBV14 and TRBJ2-7; D possibly matches TRBD1 or TRBD2 (6 bases each). The V end was cut by 2 bases, the J end by 1 base, with 12 bases between. There are 15 residues in the CDR3. Germline V gene data show CDR1 as SGHDN and CDR2 as FVKESK. The CDR3 nucleotides read TGTGCCAGCAGCCAATCGGGGGCGCCGTCCTACGAGCAGTACTTC. The encoded protein is CASSQSGAPSYEQYF.

By its share, this clone is hyperexpanded. The chain joins TRBV3-1 (or the pseudogene TRBV3-2) to TRBJ1-5; unclear D gene. The CDR3 contains 14 residues. Germline V gives CDR1 LGHDT, CDR2 YNNKEL (reference sequence). The ends were cut back, 0 bases at V and 4 bases at J, with 7 bases in the middle. DNA of the CDR3: TGTGCCAGCAGCCAAGAAGGACGGAATCAGCCCCAGCATTTT. This sequence encodes CASSQEGRNQPQHF.

In its sample, this clone was seen once. V gene TRBV28 combines with J gene TRBJ2-5, with TRBD1 identical over 12 bases. With 5 bases clipped from V and 5 bases from J, the junction kept 6 bases outside the gene matches. Germline V CDR1 and CDR2: MDHEN, SYDVKM. This CDR3 is built from 15 residues. CDR3 region: CASSGGQGALETQYF. CDR3 sequence (DNA): TGTGCCAGCAGTGGGGGACAGGGGGCCTTGGAGACCCAGTACTTC.

The chain joins TRBV19 to TRBJ2-4, with D possibly TRBD1 on 6 matching bases. Germline V gene sequence: CDR1 LNHDA, CDR2 SQIVND (reference sequence). The CDR3 contains 16 residues. The ends were cut back, 3 bases at V and 0 bases at J, with 12 bases in the middle. The CDR3 loop is CASSIGQSLAKNIQYF. The CDR3 DNA reads as TGTGCCAGTAGTATTGGACAGTCTCTAGCCAAAAACATTCAGTACTTC.

V and J are TRBV5-1 and TRBJ1-1; D remains ambiguous. Germline values: CDR1 SGHRS, CDR2 YFSETQ. V was pared by 1 base and J by 1 base, with 11 bases between. The CDR3 runs 15 residues. DNA for the CDR3: TGCGCCAGCAGCTTGTTGGTGCCAGGGAACACTGAAGCTTTCTTT. Amino acids: CASSLLVPGNTEAFF.

Only a few counts were recorded for this clone. The chain combines TRBV7-2 with TRBJ2-2; possibly TRBD2 for D (6 bases). Germline V gives CDR1 SGHTA, CDR2 FQGNSA. The CDR3 has 15 residues. Trimming left V 5 bases short and J 0 bases short, with 10 bases between. Here the CDR3 reads CASSVGLTNTGELFF. The DNA of the CDR3 is TGTGCCAGCAGCGTGGGACTGACGAACACCGGGGAGCTGTTTTTT.